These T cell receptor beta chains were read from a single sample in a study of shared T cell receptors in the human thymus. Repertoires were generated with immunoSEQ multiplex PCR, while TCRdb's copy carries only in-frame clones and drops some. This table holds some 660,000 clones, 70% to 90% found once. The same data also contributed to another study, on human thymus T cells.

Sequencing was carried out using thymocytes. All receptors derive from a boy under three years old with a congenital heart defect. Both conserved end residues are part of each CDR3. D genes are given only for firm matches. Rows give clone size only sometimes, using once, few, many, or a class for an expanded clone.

DNA: TGTGCCACTACGCCGCTAGCGGGAGGGCCTGTGAACACCGGGGAGCTGTTTTTT
CDR3: CATTPLAGGPVNTGELFF
J: TRBJ2-2
D: TRBD2
size: .
V: TRBV10-3

DNA: TGTGCCAGCAGTTTAAGCGCGTTAGATCCCGATAGCGGGGACGAGCAGTACTTC
CDR3: CASSLSALDPDSGDEQYF
J: TRBJ2-7
D: TRBD2
size: once
V: TRBV28

DNA: TGCGCCAGCAGAAAGACAGGGGTAGAGACCCAGTACTTC
CDR3: CASRKTGVETQYF
J: TRBJ2-5
D: TRBD1
size: .
V: TRBV5-1

DNA: TGTGCCAGCAGGACTCGGACTTTCGGCTACACCTTC
CDR3: CASRTRTFGYTF
J: TRBJ1-2
D: .
size: .
V: TRBV27

DNA: TGCGCCAGCAGCTTGGCCGGGTCCCATTATCAGCCCCAGCATTTT
CDR3: CASSLAGSHYQPQHF
J: TRBJ1-5
D: .
size: .
V: TRBV5-1

DNA: TGTGCCAGCAGCTTAGTCGCTTCAGTAAATACTGAAGCTTTCTTT
CDR3: CASSLVASVNTEAFF
J: TRBJ1-1
D: .
size: .
V: TRBV11-2

DNA: TGTGCCAGCAGCTTAGGGGCAGGGGGCGGTAGGAATGAAAAACTGTTTTTT
CDR3: CASSLGAGGGRNEKLFF
J: TRBJ1-4
D: TRBD1
size: few
V: TRBV7-6

DNA: TGTGCCAGCAGTTACGGGACAGGGGTGAATCAGCCCCAGCATTTT
CDR3: CASSYGTGVNQPQHF
J: TRBJ1-5
D: TRBD1
size: .
V: TRBV6-5

DNA: TGTGCCAGCAGCTGGAGGTGGGCAGAAAAACTGTTTTTT
CDR3: CASSWRWAEKLFF
J: TRBJ1-4
D: .
size: .
V: TRBV7-9

DNA: TGTGCCAGCAGCCCGCTGGAGGTGGCGTTCTATGGCTACACCTTC
CDR3: CASSPLEVAFYGYTF
J: TRBJ1-2
D: .
size: once
V: TRBV7-2

DNA: TGTGCCAGCAGCCAAGATCGGACTAGCGGGAGGGGCAATGAGCAGTTCTTC
CDR3: CASSQDRTSGRGNEQFF
J: TRBJ2-1
D: TRBD2
size: .
V: TRBV4-2

DNA: TGTGCCAGCAGTCCCACCCCCCAGACTAGCGGGCACTCCTACAATGAGCAGTTCTTC
CDR3: CASSPTPQTSGHSYNEQFF
J: TRBJ2-1
D: TRBD2
size: .
V: TRBV28

DNA: TGTGCCAGCAGCTTAGGTGGGACAGGAGCCTTACTCAATCAGCCCCAGCATTTT
CDR3: CASSLGGTGALLNQPQHF
J: TRBJ1-5
D: TRBD1
size: .
V: TRBV7-9

DNA: TGTGCCAGCAGTTACGAGGGGGCCGGTTCACCCCTCCACTTT
CDR3: CASSYEGAGSPLHF
J: TRBJ1-6
D: TRBD1
size: .
V: TRBV6-7

DNA: TGTGCCACCGTCGGTCCCTCGTATGGCTACACCTTC
CDR3: CATVGPSYGYTF
J: TRBJ1-2
D: .
size: .
V: TRBV11-2

DNA: TGTGCCAGCAGTTTATCGTATCGGAGGAACACTGAAGCTTTCTTT
CDR3: CASSLSYRRNTEAFF
J: TRBJ1-1
D: .
size: .
V: TRBV27

DNA: TGTGCCAGCAGCGGTGAGGGACAGGGTTGGAATGAGCAGTTCTTC
CDR3: CASSGEGQGWNEQFF
J: TRBJ2-1
D: TRBD1
size: .
V: TRBV5-6

DNA: TGTGCCAGCAGTGAATATAAGCAGGCGGGCAATTCCCCCCTCCACTTT
CDR3: CASSEYKQAGNSPLHF
J: TRBJ1-6
D: .
size: .
V: TRBV25-1

DNA: TGCGCCAGCAGCCATGGGGGGTTAGCGGGGGAACAAGAGACCCAGTACTTC
CDR3: CASSHGGLAGEQETQYF
J: TRBJ2-5
D: TRBD2
size: .
V: TRBV4-1

DNA: TGTGCCAGCAGCCCCACCGGGACAGGGGGCCCGAACACTGAAGCTTTCTTT
CDR3: CASSPTGTGGPNTEAFF
J: TRBJ1-1
D: TRBD1
size: .
V: TRBV11-2

DNA: TGTGCCACCAGCAGAGGTACAGGGGACGAGCAGTACTTC
CDR3: CATSRGTGDEQYF
J: TRBJ2-7
D: TRBD1
size: .
V: TRBV15

DNA: TGTGCCAGCAGGATGGACAGCACCTACGAGCAGTACTTC
CDR3: CASRMDSTYEQYF
J: TRBJ2-7
D: .
size: .
V: TRBV28

DNA: TGTGCCAGCAGTGGACTAGCGCGTAATGAGCAGTTCTTC
CDR3: CASSGLARNEQFF
J: TRBJ2-1
D: TRBD2
size: .
V: TRBV27

DNA: TGTGCCAGCAGCTCCAGGGAGGCGGCGGGGGATACGCAGTATTTT
CDR3: CASSSREAAGDTQYF
J: TRBJ2-3
D: .
size: .
V: TRBV5-4

DNA: TGTGCCAGCAGCAAGAGGAAGCGGGGGGGCTTGGACATTCAGTACTTC
CDR3: CASSKRKRGGLDIQYF
J: TRBJ2-4
D: .
size: .
V: TRBV21-1

DNA: TGTGCCAGCAGCTTGGGGAGACAGAGATATAATTCACCCCTCCACTTT
CDR3: CASSLGRQRYNSPLHF
J: TRBJ1-6
D: .
size: once
V: TRBV5-5

DNA: TGTGCCAGCAGTTTACAGCGGAACACCGGGGAGCTGTTTTTT
CDR3: CASSLQRNTGELFF
J: TRBJ2-2
D: .
size: .
V: TRBV28

DNA: TGTGCCAGCTCACCACCACAGGGTTCGAAGAACACTGAAGCTTTCTTT
CDR3: CASSPPQGSKNTEAFF
J: TRBJ1-1
D: .
size: .
V: TRBV18

DNA: TGTGCCAGTAGTATAGGACTAGCGGGATTTCAAGAGACCCAGTACTTC
CDR3: CASSIGLAGFQETQYF
J: TRBJ2-5
D: TRBD2
size: .
V: TRBV19

DNA: TGCGCCAGCAGCCAACGGGGGACGACTAACTATGGCTACACCTTC
CDR3: CASSQRGTTNYGYTF
J: TRBJ1-2
D: .
size: .
V: TRBV4-3

DNA: TGTGCCAGCAGCGTGACTAGGGATGAGCAGTTCTTC
CDR3: CASSVTRDEQFF
J: TRBJ2-1
D: .
size: .
V: TRBV9

DNA: TGCAGCGTTGAAGATGGGTGGGCCGCAGATACGCAGTATTTT
CDR3: CSVEDGWAADTQYF
J: TRBJ2-3
D: .
size: .
V: TRBV29-1

DNA: TGTGCCAGCAGCGTATCTTATAGCTCTGGGGCCAACGTCCTGACTTTC
CDR3: CASSVSYSSGANVLTF
J: TRBJ2-6
D: .
size: .
V: TRBV9

DNA: TGCGCCAGCAGCCAAGTACTAAGCACAGATACGCAGTATTTT
CDR3: CASSQVLSTDTQYF
J: TRBJ2-3
D: .
size: once
V: TRBV5-1

DNA: TGTGCCAGCAGTGCGTCGACAGGGGTTAGCAATCAGCCCCAGCATTTT
CDR3: CASSASTGVSNQPQHF
J: TRBJ1-5
D: TRBD1
size: .
V: TRBV6-1

DNA: TGTGCCAGCAGTCCGCAGGGCAAACTGGACTATGGCTACACCTTC
CDR3: CASSPQGKLDYGYTF
J: TRBJ1-2
D: .
size: .
V: TRBV27

DNA: TGTGCCAGTAGTATTGGGGCCCTAGCGAACTCCTACAATGAGCAGTTCTTC
CDR3: CASSIGALANSYNEQFF
J: TRBJ2-1
D: .
size: .
V: TRBV19